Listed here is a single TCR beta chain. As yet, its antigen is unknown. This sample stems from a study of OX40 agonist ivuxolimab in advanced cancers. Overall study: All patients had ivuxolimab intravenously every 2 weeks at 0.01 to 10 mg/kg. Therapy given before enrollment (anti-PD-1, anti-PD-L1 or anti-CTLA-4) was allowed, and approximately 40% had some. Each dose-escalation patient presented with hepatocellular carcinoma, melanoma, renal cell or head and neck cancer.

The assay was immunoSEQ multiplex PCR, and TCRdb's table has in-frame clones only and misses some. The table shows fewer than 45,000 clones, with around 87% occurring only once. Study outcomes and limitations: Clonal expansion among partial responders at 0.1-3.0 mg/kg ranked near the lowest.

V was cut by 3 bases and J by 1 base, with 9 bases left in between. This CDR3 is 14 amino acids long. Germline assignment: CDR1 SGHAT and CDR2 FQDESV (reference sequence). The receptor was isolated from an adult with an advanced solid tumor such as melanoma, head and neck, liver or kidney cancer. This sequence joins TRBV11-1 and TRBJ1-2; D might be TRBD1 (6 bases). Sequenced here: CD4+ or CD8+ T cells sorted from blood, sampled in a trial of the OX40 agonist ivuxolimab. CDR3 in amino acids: CASSFSDSNYGYTF. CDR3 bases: TGTGCCAGCAGCTTCTCGGACAGTAACTATGGCTACACCTTC.